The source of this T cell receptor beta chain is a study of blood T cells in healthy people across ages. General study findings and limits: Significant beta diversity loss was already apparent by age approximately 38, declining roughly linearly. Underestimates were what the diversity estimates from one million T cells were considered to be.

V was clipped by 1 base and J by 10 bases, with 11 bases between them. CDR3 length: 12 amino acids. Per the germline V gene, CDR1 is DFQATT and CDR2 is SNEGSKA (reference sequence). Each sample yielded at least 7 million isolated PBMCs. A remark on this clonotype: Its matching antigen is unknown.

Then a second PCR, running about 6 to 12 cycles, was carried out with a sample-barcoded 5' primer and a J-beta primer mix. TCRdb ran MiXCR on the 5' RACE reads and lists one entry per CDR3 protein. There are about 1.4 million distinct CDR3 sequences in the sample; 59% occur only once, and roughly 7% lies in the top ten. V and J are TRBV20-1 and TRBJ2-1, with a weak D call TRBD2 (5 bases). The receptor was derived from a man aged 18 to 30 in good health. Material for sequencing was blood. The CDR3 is CSARGRVNEQFF. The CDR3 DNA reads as TGCAGTGCTAGAGGGCGGGTGAACGAGCAGTTCTTC.